The subject of this entry is one T cell receptor (beta chain). The data stem from a study of cytomegalovirus exposure and HLA in healthy donors. The PCR used 60 Vbeta and 13 Jbeta primers. Here immunoSEQ multiplex PCR was the method, and the copy in TCRdb shows in-frame clones only, minus some. The sample records roughly 190,000 clones, about four fifths being singletons. This CDR3 contains 14 residues. Looked up from germline, CDR1 is LNHDA and CDR2 is SQIVND (reference sequence). V lost 4 bases to trimming and J lost 1 base; unmatched junction nucleotides: 4. The receptor was derived from a middle-aged man in good health and CMV-seropositive. The sequencing sample was made of PBMCs. The J gene is TRBJ2-7, the V gene TRBV19; 7 bases are shared with TRBD2. The CDR3 DNA follows: TGTGCCAGTAGTAATCGGGGAGGGTCCTACGAGCAGTACTTC. This codes for CASSNRGGSYEQYF.